This T cell receptor (beta chain) was sequenced in a study of CD4 and CD8 cells across lung adenocarcinoma regions. One entry per CDR3 protein results from TCRdb running MiXCR on the PCR reads. Of around 3,600 distinct CDR3 sequences in the sample, around 69% were seen once. Localized lung adenocarcinoma, a non-small cell lung cancer, affected the donors. CDR1 MNHNS and CDR2 SASEGT come from the germline V gene. This CDR3 region has 15 residues. This clonotype was obtained from a male donor with lung adenocarcinoma. The CD4 and CD8 labels of this study may be unreliable. The sequencing input was CD4+ T cells from the margin of a lung tumor. The chain uses TRBV6-1 and TRBJ2-1; TRBD2 aligns across 7 bases. Near its end, the DNA agrees better with TRBJ2-7, so the J call may be wrong. The CDR3 region has the DNA TGTGCCAGCAAGCCAGGTTGGGGGGGCTCCTACGAGCAGTACTTC. This translates into CASKPGWGGSYEQYF.